Here is one T cell receptor beta chain with its context. The germline CDR1 and CDR2 sequences are PRHDT and FYEKMQ (reference sequence). V lost 6 bases, J lost 5 bases, and 16 bases stayed unmatched. The CDR3 runs to 17 residues. One Seattle source followed patients from active infection through their disease course. The record originates from a study of blood T cell repertoires in COVID-19. In the original processing: Amplification of reference gene primers provided the estimated nucleated cell counts. Profiling relied on immunoSEQ multiplex PCR, and the TCRdb table lists in-frame clones only, not all of them. D and trimming come from the DNA, and the V and J calls and clone size come from that table. The repertoire includes about 150,000 clones, roughly 84% of them detected once, and approximately 0.6% sits in the top ten.

Sequenced: peripheral blood. J is TRBJ1-1 and V is TRBV13, with TRBD1 matching over 9 bases. The sequence came from a man in his sixties with COVID-19, enrolled during active disease. DNA of the CDR3: TGTGCCAGCAGACAGGGGGCGAGAAGATATTATGCTACTGAAGCTTTCTTT. Amino acids: CASRQGARRYYATEAFF. Combining the CDR3 with reference TRBV13 and TRBJ1-1 gives the whole variable domain AAGVIQSPRHLIKEKRETATLKCYPIPRHDTVYWYQQGPGQDPQFLISFYEKMQSDKGSIPDRFSAQQFSDYHSELNMSSLELGDSALYFCASRQGARRYYATEAFFGQGTRLTVV.